This TCR beta chain appears in the sequencing data of a study of PD-1 blockade in classical Hodgkin lymphoma. The time point denotes: cycle 4 day 1 (C4D1), after 6 weeks of nivolumab. All patients relapsed after autologous stem cell transplantation, and brentuximab vedotin exposure varied. TCRdb's copy holds only in-frame clones and misses some; the assay was immunoSEQ multiplex PCR. The sample carries around 65,000 clones, about 85% recorded once. CDR3 length: 15 residues. Germline V lookup: CDR1 MNHNY, CDR2 SVGAGI (reference sequence). V was pared by 2 bases and J by 3 bases, with 11 bases between. This sequence originates from a human donor with classical Hodgkin lymphoma. The starting material was peripheral blood mononuclear cells (PBMCs), obtained before the fourth cycle of nivolumab. The V call is TRBV6-6, the J call TRBJ1-5, with a weak D call TRBD1 (6 bases). The CDR3 bases are TGTGCCAGCAGTTACCGGGACACCAACAATCAGCCCCAGCATTTT. This codes for CASSYRDTNNQPQHF.